This T cell receptor (beta chain) was captured in a study of T-cell memory formation after mild COVID-19. TCR alpha and TCR beta cDNA libraries carrying sample barcodes and UMIs came from 5'RACE with constant-segment primers. MiXCR, run by TCRdb on the 5' RACE reads, gives a single entry per CDR3 protein. The sample has 190,000 or so distinct CDR3 sequences, about a fifth seen once. V gave up 4 bases and J gave up 9 bases; unmatched junction bases: 9. This CDR3 region has 16 residues. Germline CDR1 is LGHDT and CDR2 is YNNKEL (reference sequence). In its sample, this clonotype was seen a few times. Its antigen is currently unknown. Study-wide points: Within pre-infection memory, some responding clones were found, suggesting cross-reactive memory joined.

The source of this sequence is an adult woman who had mild COVID-19 (a few samples of this study predate the infection). Cell type and time point are not known. The chain joins TRBV3-1 to TRBJ2-1; 13 nucleotides match TRBD2. Sequenced material: PBMCs or a T cell subset sorted from them (not recorded which). The CDR3 DNA sequence: TGTGCCAGCAGCCGAGAGGGACTAGCGGGAAACGGTGAGCAGTTCTTC. Encoded protein: CASSREGLAGNGEQFF.